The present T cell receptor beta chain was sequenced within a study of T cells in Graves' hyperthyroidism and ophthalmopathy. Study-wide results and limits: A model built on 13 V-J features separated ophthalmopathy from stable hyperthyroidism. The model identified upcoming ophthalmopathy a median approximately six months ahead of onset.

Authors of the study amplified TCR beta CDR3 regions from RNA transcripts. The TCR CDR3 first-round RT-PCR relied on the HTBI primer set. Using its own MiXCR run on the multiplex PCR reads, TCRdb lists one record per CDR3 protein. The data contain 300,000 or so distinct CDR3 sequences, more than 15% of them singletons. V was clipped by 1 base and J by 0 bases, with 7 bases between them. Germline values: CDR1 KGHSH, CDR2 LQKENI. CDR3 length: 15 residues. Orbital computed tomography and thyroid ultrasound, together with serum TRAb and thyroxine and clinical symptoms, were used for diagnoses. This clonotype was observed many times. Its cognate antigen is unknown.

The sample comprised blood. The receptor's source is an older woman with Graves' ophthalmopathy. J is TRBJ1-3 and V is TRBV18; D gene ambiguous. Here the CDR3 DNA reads TGTGCCAGCTCACCACGTCACGACTCTGGAAACACCATATATTTT. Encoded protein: CASSPRHDSGNTIYF.